This T cell receptor beta chain derives from a study of sequential checkpoint blockade in melanoma. For the study at large: First-line arms were nivolumab then ipilimumab, or the reverse, randomized 1:1. Maintenance nivolumab came after either treatment sequence.

Treatment in this sample: randomized to nivolumab then ipilimumab (arm A) or the reverse (arm B). Patients had received no earlier DNA-damaging chemotherapy. Some clones are missing from TCRdb's copy, which holds only in-frame ones; the method was immunoSEQ multiplex PCR. The sample holds some 19,000 clones, around 26% seen once. This clone was found a few times. The CDR3 length is 15 residues. CDR1 is SGHRS, CDR2 YFSETQ, per germline. J was trimmed by 6 bases and V by 3 bases; bases with no gene match: 10. The source is a human donor with melanoma. V and J are TRBV5-1 and TRBJ2-7, with TRBD1 matching over 9 bases. The source was tumor tissue (inferred from file names), collected from a patient given nivolumab and ipilimumab in sequence. The CDR3 region is CASSSTPGQGGEQYF. As DNA, the CDR3 is TGCGCCAGCAGCTCTACGCCGGGACAGGGAGGCGAGCAGTACTTC.